What follows is one TCR beta chain and its context. Its antigen remains unidentified. The data stem from a study of T cell responses to AZD1222 COVID-19 vaccine. Overall study findings and caveats: Most donors were white British and more were female, and clonal diversity was possibly underestimated. Spike-specific TCRs gained breadth and depth after people received two AZD1222 doses.

Sequencing used immunoSEQ multiplex PCR; TCRdb keeps in-frame clones, though not all of them. The sample consists of under 90,000 clones, roughly four fifths of them appearing once. CDR3 size: 11 residues. Trimming shortened V by 6 bases and J by 5 bases, and 5 bases separated the two germline ends. The germline CDR1 and CDR2 sequences are MDHEN and SYDVKM. The TCR sequence derives from an adult who received the AZD1222 COVID-19 vaccine. Here the sequenced sample was peripheral blood, taken 28 days after the second AZD1222 dose. This rearrangement joins TRBV28 to TRBJ2-1, with D unclear. CDR3 coding DNA: TGTGCCAGCAGGCTAAACAATGAGCAGTTCTTC. This codes for CASRLNNEQFF.